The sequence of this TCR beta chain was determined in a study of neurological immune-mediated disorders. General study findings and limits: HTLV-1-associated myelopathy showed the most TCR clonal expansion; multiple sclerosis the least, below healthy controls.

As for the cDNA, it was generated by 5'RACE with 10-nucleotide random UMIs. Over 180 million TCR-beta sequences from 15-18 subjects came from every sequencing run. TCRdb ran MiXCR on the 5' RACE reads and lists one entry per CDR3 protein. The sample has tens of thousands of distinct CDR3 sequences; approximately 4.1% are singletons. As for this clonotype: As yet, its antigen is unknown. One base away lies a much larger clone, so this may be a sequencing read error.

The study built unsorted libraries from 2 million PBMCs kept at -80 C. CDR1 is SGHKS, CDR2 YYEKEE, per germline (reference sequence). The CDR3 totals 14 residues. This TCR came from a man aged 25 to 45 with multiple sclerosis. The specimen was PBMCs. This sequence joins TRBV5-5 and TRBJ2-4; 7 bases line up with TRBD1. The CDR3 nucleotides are TGCACCAGCAGCCTCGGGACAGTGGCGGGCATTCAGTACTTC. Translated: CTSSLGTVAGIQYF.